Listed here are 6 T cell receptor beta chains from one sample, sequenced in a study of lung T cells in sarcoidosis with Löfgren's syndrome (dated by TCRdb to the late 2010s). Sequencing relied on an Illumina MiSeq. TCRdb trimmed the raw reads at Q25, called clones with MiXCR and kept productive beta chains. A single entry per CDR3 protein holds the most common genes and DNA from its merged rows. The sample includes around 60,000 distinct CDR3 sequences, with 21% observed a single time. The top ten clonotypes cover under 3% of the sample. Specimen: CD4+ T cells from PBMCs. Receptors were obtained from a human donor with sarcoidosis (Löfgren's syndrome or another form), or a control subject (not recorded which).

As concerns this clonotype: A read error may explain this, as a much larger clone is one base away. The chain carries TRBV28 and TRBJ1-5; possible D gene TRBD1, 6 bases. CDR3 size: 17 residues. The germline V gene has CDR1 MDHEN and CDR2 SYDVKM. Trimming removed 3 bases from V and 0 bases from J, with 15 bases in between. The CDR3 DNA follows: TGTGCCAGCAGTTTCGGACAGAGTGGGTATAGCAATCAGCCCCAGCATTTT. Translating gives CASSFGQSGYSNQPQHF. The entire variable domain, with the rest obtained from reference TRBV28 and TRBJ1-5, is as follows: DVKVTQSSRYLVKRTGEKVFLECVQDMDHENMFWYRQDPGLGLRLIYFSYDVKMKEKGDIPEGYSVSREKKERFSLILESASTNQTSMYLCASSFGQSGYSNQPQHFGDGTRLSIL.

In its sample, this clonotype was seen many times. The V and J genes are TRBV6-2 or TRBV6-3 and TRBJ2-1; a weak D match, TRBD1 (6 bases). This CDR3 is 12 amino acids long. CDR1 MNHEY and CDR2 SVGEGT come from the germline V gene. V shed 4 bases and J shed 12 bases, with 13 bases lying between them. The CDR3, as DNA: TGTGCCAGCAGTTCCAGGGGCGGAGGGCAGTTCTTC. This translates into CASSSRGGGQFF.

This chain links TRBV12-3 or TRBV12-4 with TRBJ2-1; D tentatively reads TRBD1 or TRBD2 (5 bases each). V was clipped by 11 bases and J by 0 bases, with 14 bases between them. The CDR3 is 14 amino acids. The chain's CDR3 is CAVSSGSSYNEQFF. The CDR3 nucleotides read TGTGCCGTTTCGTCAGGGAGCTCCTACAATGAGCAGTTCTTC.

The rearrangement links TRBV28 to TRBJ2-1, with a tentative D call TRBD2 (6 bases). Germline-derived CDR1 and CDR2 are MDHEN and SYDVKM. V gave up 8 bases and J gave up 0 bases, with 17 bases separating them. This CDR3 spans 16 amino acids. CDR3 protein: CASAPQGLSSYNEQFF. CDR3 DNA sequence: TGTGCCAGCGCCCCCCAGGGACTCAGCTCCTACAATGAGCAGTTCTTC.

The V and J genes are TRBV5-6 and TRBJ2-3; 11 bases are shared with TRBD2. The trim removed 3 bases at V and 4 bases at J, leaving 4 bases unmatched. The CDR3 consists of 15 residues. The V gene's germline CDR1 is SGHDT and CDR2 YYEEEE. CDR3 loop: CASSYSGGAADTQYF. In DNA form, the CDR3 reads TGTGCCAGCAGCTATAGCGGGGGGGCCGCAGATACGCAGTATTTT.

This clonotype was recorded many times. The CDR3 DNA reads as TGCAGTGCTCAAGGGGGACGCACAGATACGCAGTATTTT. It yields the protein CSAQGGRTDTQYF. The chain uses TRBV20-1 and TRBJ2-3, with D possibly TRBD1 on 6 matching bases. Germline assignment: CDR1 DFQATT and CDR2 SNEGSKA (reference sequence). The CDR3 sequence is 13 residues long. V shed 5 bases and J shed 1 base, with 10 bases lying between them.